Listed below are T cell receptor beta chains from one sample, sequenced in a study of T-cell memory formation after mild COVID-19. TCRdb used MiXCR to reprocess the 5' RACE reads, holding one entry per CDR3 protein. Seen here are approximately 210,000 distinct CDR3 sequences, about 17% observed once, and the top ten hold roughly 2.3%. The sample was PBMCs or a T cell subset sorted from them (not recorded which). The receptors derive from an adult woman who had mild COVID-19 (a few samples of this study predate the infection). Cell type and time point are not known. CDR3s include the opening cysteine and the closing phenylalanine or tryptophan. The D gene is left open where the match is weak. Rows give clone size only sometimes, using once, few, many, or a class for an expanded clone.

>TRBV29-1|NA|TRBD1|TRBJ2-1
TGCAGCGTTGCCGACAGGGGAGACAATGAGCAGTTCTTC
CSVADRGDNEQFF
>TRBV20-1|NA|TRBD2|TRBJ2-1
TGCAGTGCTAGAGATGGGAGACTAGCGGGCTTCCCCTTC
CSARDGRLAGFPF
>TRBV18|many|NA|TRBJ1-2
TGCGCCAGCAGCCCCGGGACCGACTATGGCTACACCTTC
CASSPGTDYGYTF
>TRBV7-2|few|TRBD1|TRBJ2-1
TGTGCCAGCAGCTTCGTAAGGACAGGGGGTGACTACAATGAGCAGTTCTTC
CASSFVRTGGDYNEQFF
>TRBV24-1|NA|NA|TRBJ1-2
TGTGCCACCAGTAGCCAGGACTATGGCTACACCTTC
CATSSQDYGYTF
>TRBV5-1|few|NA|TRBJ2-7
TGCGCCAGCAGAGGGGCTAGCTGGTCCTACGAGCAGTACTTC
CASRGASWSYEQYF
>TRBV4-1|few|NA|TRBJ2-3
TGCGCCAGCAGCCAAGGAGTCAGGGACACAGATACGCAGTATTTT
CASSQGVRDTDTQYF
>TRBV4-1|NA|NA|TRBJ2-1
TGCGCCAGCAGCCGGACGGACCAGGGAAGAAGCTCCTACAATGAGCAGTTCTTC
CASSRTDQGRSSYNEQFF
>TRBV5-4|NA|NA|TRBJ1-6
TGTGCCAGCAGCTTAGGTTCAGATTCACCCCTCCACTTT
CASSLGSDSPLHF
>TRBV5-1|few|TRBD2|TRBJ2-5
TGCGCCAGCAGACTCCGGGAGGTAGCGGAGACCCAGTACTTC
CASRLREVAETQYF
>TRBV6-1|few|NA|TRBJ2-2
TGTGCCAGCAGTGAAATCAGGGAGGTCACCGGGGAGCTGTTTTTT
CASSEIREVTGELFF
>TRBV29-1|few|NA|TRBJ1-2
TGCAGCGTTGTGAGAGGACAGTCACCTAACTATGGCTACACCTTC
CSVVRGQSPNYGYTF